Described below is a single T cell receptor (beta chain) sequence and its context. The data originate from a study of early T cells in non-severe SARS-CoV-2 infection. A single record per CDR3 protein comes from TCRdb applying MiXCR to the 5' RACE reads. The profile shows roughly 100,000 distinct CDR3 sequences, 13% of them singletons. The V and J ends lost 3 bases and 3 bases respectively, with 15 bases between them. This CDR3 has 15 residues. This chain joins TRBV12-3 or TRBV12-4 and TRBJ2-7, with a weak D call TRBD1 (5 bases). Sequenced sample: whole blood. The sequence was obtained from an adult who was a healthcare worker with PCR-confirmed SARS-CoV-2 infection or an uninfected control (not recorded which). In nucleotides, the CDR3 is TGTGCCAGCAGTTTTAGCCGAAGGGGTCTCTACGAGCAGTACTTC. It yields the protein CASSFSRRGLYEQYF.